These 19 T cell receptor beta chains share one sample of origin, sequenced in a study of blood T cell repertoires in COVID-19 (dated by TCRdb to 2019 to 2021). The library was prepared using the immunoSEQ multiplex PCR assay. TCRdb took over this immuneACCESS table, retaining in-frame rearrangements with V and J assigned. Such tables are incomplete; in checked studies, under half of the missing clones stem from an unresolved V gene, and the remainder is unexplained. The sample includes more than 300,000 clones, with 88% observed a single time. In total, the top ten clones hold more than 5.5% of the sample. Sequencing was performed on peripheral blood. Receptor source: a woman in her 70s with COVID-19, enrolled during active disease.

As to this clone: Other DNA sequences in the sample encode the same CDR3. The V call is TRBV7-3, the J call TRBJ1-1; possibly TRBD1 for D (5 bases). CDR3 length: 13 residues. V lost 4 bases to trimming and J lost 0 bases, with 6 bases between them. Germline CDR1 reads SGHTA; CDR2 reads FQGTGA. DNA of the CDR3: TGTGCCAGCAGCTCCAGGGTGAACACTGAAGCTTTCTTT. It is translated as CASSSRVNTEAFF.

The rearrangement joins TRBV4-1 to TRBJ1-1, with D uncertain. Deletions cut 5 bases from V and 1 base from J, with 11 bases between. The CDR3 is 14 amino acids. Germline loops: CDR1 MGHRA, CDR2 YSYEKL. CDR3 region: CASSALLGNTEAFF. Written as DNA, the CDR3 is TGCGCCAGCAGCGCCTTACTTGGGAACACTGAAGCTTTCTTT.

The chain joins TRBV5-1 to TRBJ1-1; D is unresolved. Trimming took off 5 bases at V and 1 base at J, with 12 bases between the two ends. The CDR3 contains 14 residues. Germline V gene lookup returns CDR1 SGHRS and CDR2 YFSETQ. For the CDR3, the DNA is TGCGCCAGCAGACCTACCGCCTCGAACACTGAAGCTTTCTTT. It translates to CASRPTASNTEAFF.

The V call is TRBV5-1, the J call TRBJ1-3, with a possible D match to TRBD1 (5 bases). CDR3 size: 15 residues. Trimming cost V 4 bases and J 3 bases, with 14 bases left between them. The germline gives CDR1 SGHRS, CDR2 YFSETQ. In DNA form, the CDR3 reads TGCGCCAGCAGCCTTGCCCAGGGTGGTGGAAACACCATATATTTT. This gives the protein CASSLAQGGGNTIYF.

The CDR3 sequence is CASSWEATNEKLFF. The CDR3 DNA reads as TGTGCCAGCTCATGGGAGGCAACTAATGAAAAACTGTTTTTT. The chain uses TRBV18 and TRBJ1-4; D ambiguous. Germline lookup yields CDR1 KGHSH and CDR2 LQKENI. The CDR3 runs to 14 residues. V was clipped by 5 bases and J by 0 bases, with 7 bases between them.

The chain recombines TRBV2 with TRBJ1-2, with D maybe TRBD1 (5 bases). Germline values: CDR1 SNHLY, CDR2 FYNNEI. Trimming removed 2 bases at V and 2 bases at J, with 12 bases between. CDR3 length equals 15 residues. The CDR3 DNA reads TGTGCCAGCAGTGAATCTCCGACAGCAAACTATGGCTACACCTTC. It specifies CASSESPTANYGYTF.

The chain is built from TRBV4-1 and TRBJ1-2; 9 nucleotides align to TRBD1. This CDR3 is 13 amino acids long. The trim removed 4 bases at V and 8 bases at J, leaving 5 bases unmatched. CDR1 MGHRA and CDR2 YSYEKL come from the germline V gene. The CDR3 reads CASSLRDRDGYTF. CDR3 in DNA: TGCGCCAGCAGCCTCCGGGACAGGGACGGCTACACCTTC.

The V and J genes are TRBV5-1 and TRBJ2-3, with 8 bases fitting TRBD2. V shed 0 bases and J 1 base; nucleotides not matched to a gene: 1. Per the germline V gene, CDR1 is SGHRS and CDR2 is YFSETQ. The CDR3 loop spans 15 amino acids. CDR3 region: CASSLVSGGTDTQYF. DNA for the CDR3: TGCGCCAGCAGCTTGGTTAGCGGGGGCACAGATACGCAGTATTTT.

The rearrangement links TRBV5-4 to TRBJ1-6; 9 nucleotides agree with TRBD1. Losses at the gene ends were 7 bases for V and 7 bases for J; bases not matched to a gene: 9. Germline V gene data show CDR1 as SGHNT and CDR2 as YYREEE (reference sequence). CDR3 length equals 15 residues. The CDR3 coding sequence is TGTGCCAGCTTCGACAGACAGGGGGGGAATTCACCCCTCCACTTT. It is translated as CASFDRQGGNSPLHF. Variable domain in full (rest from reference TRBV5-4 and TRBJ1-6): ETGVTQSPTHLIKTRGQQVTLRCSSQSGHNTVSWYQQALGQGPQFIFQYYREEENGRGNFPPRFSGLQFPNYSSELNVNALELDDSALYLCASFDRQGGNSPLHFGNGTRLTVT.

V is TRBV6-6 and J is TRBJ1-5, with 9 bases fitting TRBD1. The CDR3 has 15 amino acids. Germline lookup yields CDR1 MNHNY and CDR2 SVGAGI (reference sequence). Losses at the gene ends were 7 bases for V and 4 bases for J; bases not matched to a gene: 8. The chain's CDR3 is CASNKDRGGNQPQHF. The CDR3 coding sequence is TGTGCCAGCAACAAGGACAGGGGCGGGAATCAGCCCCAGCATTTT.

The J gene is TRBJ2-3, the V gene TRBV5-6; 12 positions agree with TRBD2. This CDR3 is 15 amino acids long. The V and J ends lost 2 bases and 6 bases, in that order; junction bases with no gene match: 4. Germline V lookup: CDR1 SGHDT, CDR2 YYEEEE. The CDR3 sequence is CASSFTSGGLDTQYF. The DNA for the CDR3 is TGTGCCAGCAGCTTTACTAGCGGGGGGTTGGATACGCAGTATTTT. The variable domain in full, completed from reference TRBV5-6 and TRBJ2-3, reads DAGVTQSPTHLIKTRGQQVTLRCSPKSGHDTVSWYQQALGQGPQFIFQYYEEEERQRGNFPDRFSGHQFPNYSSELNVNALLLGDSALYLCASSFTSGGLDTQYFGPGTRLTVL.

The rearrangement uses TRBV5-4 and TRBJ2-5; 7 nucleotides agree with TRBD2. J lost 2 bases, V lost 3 bases, and 1 base had no gene match. Germline CDR1 reads SGHNT; CDR2 reads YYREEE (reference sequence). This CDR3 is built from 13 residues. The CDR3 region has the DNA TGTGCCAGCAGCTGGCGGGGGCAAGAGACCCAGTACTTC. This sequence encodes CASSWRGQETQYF.

The chain carries TRBV23-1 and TRBJ2-1; 7 nucleotides agree with TRBD2. TRBV23-1 is placed among ORFs of uncertain function. Unmatched junction bases numbered 4, after V lost 3 bases and J lost 2 bases. The CDR3 loop spans 15 amino acids. This CDR3 is CASSHPGTTYNEQFF. In DNA form, the CDR3 reads TGCGCCAGCAGTCATCCAGGGACTACCTACAATGAGCAGTTCTTC.

This clone was observed a few times. The chain recombines TRBV5-6 with TRBJ2-5; D possibly corresponds to TRBD2 (6 bases). Germline V lookup: CDR1 SGHDT, CDR2 YYEEEE. The CDR3 is 15 residues long. Trimming removed 3 bases from V and 3 bases from J, with 15 bases in between. The CDR3 sequence: CASSSLRDFEETQYF. In nucleotides, the CDR3 is TGTGCCAGCAGCTCCCTCCGGGACTTTGAAGAGACCCAGTACTTC.

This chain joins TRBV5-1 and TRBJ2-7; 8 bases fit TRBD1. The CDR3 consists of 15 residues. The germline V gene encodes CDR1 SGHRS and CDR2 YFSETQ. J gave up 3 bases and V 6 bases, and 11 bases lay outside the gene matches. CDR3 nucleotide sequence: TGCGCCAGCAACCCAAGCGGACAGGGCCACTACGAGCAGTACTTC. Protein product: CASNPSGQGHYEQYF. The whole variable domain, remainder taken from reference TRBV5-1 and TRBJ2-7, is KAGVTQTPRYLIKTRGQQVTLSCSPISGHRSVSWYQQTPGQGLQFLFEYFSETQRNKGNFPGRFSGRQFSNSRSEMNVSTLELGDSALYLCASNPSGQGHYEQYFGPGTRLTVT.

This rearrangement joins TRBV5-5 to TRBJ1-2, with D perhaps TRBD1 (5 bases). CDR1 is SGHKS, CDR2 YYEKEE, per germline (reference sequence). CDR3 length: 14 amino acids. V lost 2 bases, J lost 4 bases, and 12 bases lay in between. CDR3 in amino acids: CASSLGDVIYGYTF. CDR3 DNA: TGTGCCAGCAGCTTAGGGGATGTAATCTATGGCTACACCTTC.

The J gene is TRBJ1-2, the V gene TRBV7-3; 9 nucleotides match TRBD1. V shed 6 bases, J shed 8 bases, and the junction held 10 bases outside the gene matches. This CDR3 comprises 14 residues. Germline V lookup: CDR1 SGHTA, CDR2 FQGTGA. CDR3 nucleotides: TGTGCCAGCAGTTCAACAGGGGGCGCAAGGGGCTACACCTTC. Translating it yields CASSSTGGARGYTF.

This chain uses TRBV7-9 with TRBJ2-1; D is perhaps TRBD1 (6 bases). The CDR3 sequence is 17 residues long. Trimming removed 0 bases at V and 0 bases at J, with 12 bases between. Germline CDR1 and CDR2: SEHNR and FQNEAQ (reference sequence). The CDR3 protein is CASSLAEGVHSYNEQFF. In nucleotides, the CDR3 is TGTGCCAGCAGCTTAGCCGAGGGGGTCCACTCCTACAATGAGCAGTTCTTC.

Remarks on this clone: This sample also contains other DNA sequences that code for the same CDR3. This sequence joins TRBV27 and TRBJ1-1; 7 bases line up with TRBD1. Germline CDR1 and CDR2: MNHEY and SMNVEV (reference sequence). After removal of 4 bases from V and 0 bases from J, the junction contained 5 bases not matched to a gene. The CDR3 length is 15 residues. The CDR3 region is CASSSGQVMNTEAFF. The CDR3 DNA follows: TGTGCCAGCAGTTCCGGACAGGTGATGAACACTGAAGCTTTCTTT.